This T cell receptor beta chain comes out of a study of blood T cell repertoires in COVID-19. Sequencing used immunoSEQ multiplex PCR; TCRdb keeps in-frame clones, though not all of them. The sample yields about 140,000 clones, about four fifths seen once. The CDR3 runs to 19 residues. The V and J ends lost 3 bases and 1 base, in that order; junction bases with no gene match: 11. CDR1 is MDHEN, CDR2 SYDVKM, per germline. This sequence joins TRBV28 and TRBJ1-5, with 11 bases aligning to TRBD1. Sequencing was done on a sample of peripheral blood. The clonotype originates from an older woman with active or convalescent COVID-19. The CDR3 is CASSLTRDRGGSSNQPQHF. CDR3 sequence (DNA): TGTGCCAGCAGTTTGACCCGGGACAGGGGGGGCTCGAGCAATCAGCCCCAGCATTTT.